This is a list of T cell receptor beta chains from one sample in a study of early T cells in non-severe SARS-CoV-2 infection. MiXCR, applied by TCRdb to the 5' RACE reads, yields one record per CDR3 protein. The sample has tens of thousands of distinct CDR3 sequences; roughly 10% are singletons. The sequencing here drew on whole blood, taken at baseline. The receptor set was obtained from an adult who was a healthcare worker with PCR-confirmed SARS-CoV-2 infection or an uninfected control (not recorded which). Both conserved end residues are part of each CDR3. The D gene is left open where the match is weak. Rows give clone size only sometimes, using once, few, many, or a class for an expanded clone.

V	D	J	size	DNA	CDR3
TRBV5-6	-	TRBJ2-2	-	TGTGCCAGCAGCCCGCGGTGGACCGGGGAGCTGTTTTTT	CASSPRWTGELFF
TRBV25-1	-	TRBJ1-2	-	TGTGCCAGCAGTGAATGGCTGGGAGTTGGCTATGGCTACACCTTC	CASSEWLGVGYGYTF
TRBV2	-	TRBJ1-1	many	TGTGCCATCACGCTGGGTGTCGGCACTGAAGCTTTCTTT	CAITLGVGTEAFF
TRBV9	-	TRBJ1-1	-	TGTGCCAGCAGCGTAGGTGTTTCGCTAGACAGCACTGAAGCTTTCTTT	CASSVGVSLDSTEAFF
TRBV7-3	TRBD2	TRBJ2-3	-	TGTGCCAGCAGTACTAGCGGGAACACAGATACGCAGTATTTT	CASSTSGNTDTQYF
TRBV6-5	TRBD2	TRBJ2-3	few	TGTGCCAGCAGTTACCGACTAGCGGGGGGGCCTAGCACAGATACGCAGTATTTT	CASSYRLAGGPSTDTQYF
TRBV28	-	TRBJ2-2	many	TGTGCCGCGCACAGGGATCCCGGGGAGCTGTTTTTT	CAAHRDPGELFF
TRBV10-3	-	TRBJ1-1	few	TGTGCCATCAGTGAGTCGGGTAACACAGGGAACACTGAAGCTTTCTTT	CAISESGNTGNTEAFF
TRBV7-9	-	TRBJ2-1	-	TGTGCCAGCAGGACGGGGTCCTACAATGAGCAGTTCTTC	CASRTGSYNEQFF
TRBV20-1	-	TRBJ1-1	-	TGCAGTGCCTCCCCCGTCAGAAACCCGAACACTGAAGCTTTCTTT	CSASPVRNPNTEAFF
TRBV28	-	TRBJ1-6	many	TGTGCCAGCAGCCGGACACGCGGGAATTCACCCCTCCACTTT	CASSRTRGNSPLHF
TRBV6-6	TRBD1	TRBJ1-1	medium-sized	TGTGCCAGCAGCCCCGGACAGGGAGAAAAGGAAGCTTTCTTT	CASSPGQGEKEAFF
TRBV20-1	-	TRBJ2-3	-	TGCAGTGCCGACGGACTTCCTACGCAGTATTTT	CSADGLPTQYF